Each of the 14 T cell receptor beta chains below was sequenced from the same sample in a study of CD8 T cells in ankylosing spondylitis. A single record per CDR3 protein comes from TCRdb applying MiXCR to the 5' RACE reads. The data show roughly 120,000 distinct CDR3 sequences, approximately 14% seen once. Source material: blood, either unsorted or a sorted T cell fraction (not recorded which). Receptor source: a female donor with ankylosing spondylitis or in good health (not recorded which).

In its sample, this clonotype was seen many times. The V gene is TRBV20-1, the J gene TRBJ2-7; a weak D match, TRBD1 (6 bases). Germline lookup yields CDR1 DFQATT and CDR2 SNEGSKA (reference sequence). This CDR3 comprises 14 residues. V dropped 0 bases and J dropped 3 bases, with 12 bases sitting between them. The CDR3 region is CSARDRRTDYEQYF. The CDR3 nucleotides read TGCAGTGCTAGAGATCGAAGGACAGACTACGAGCAGTACTTC.

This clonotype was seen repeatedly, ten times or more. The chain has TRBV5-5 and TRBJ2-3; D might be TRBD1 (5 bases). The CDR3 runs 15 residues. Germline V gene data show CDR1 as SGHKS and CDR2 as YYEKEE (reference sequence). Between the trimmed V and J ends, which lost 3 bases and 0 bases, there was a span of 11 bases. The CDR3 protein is CASSSRTLSTDTQYF. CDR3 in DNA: TGTGCCAGCAGCTCCCGGACACTCAGCACAGATACGCAGTATTTT. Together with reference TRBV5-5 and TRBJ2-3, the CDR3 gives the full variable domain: DAGVTQSPTHLIKTRGQQVTLRCSPISGHKSVSWYQQVLGQGPQFIFQYYEKEERGRGNFPDRFSARQFPNYSSELNVNALLLGDSALYLCASSSRTLSTDTQYFGPGTRLTVL.

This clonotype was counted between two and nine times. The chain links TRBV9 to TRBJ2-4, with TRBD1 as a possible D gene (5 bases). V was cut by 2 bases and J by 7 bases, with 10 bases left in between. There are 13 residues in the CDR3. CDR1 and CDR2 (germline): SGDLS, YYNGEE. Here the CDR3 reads CASSVSQGNIQYF. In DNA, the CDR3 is TGTGCCAGCAGCGTGAGCCAGGGCAACATTCAGTACTTC.

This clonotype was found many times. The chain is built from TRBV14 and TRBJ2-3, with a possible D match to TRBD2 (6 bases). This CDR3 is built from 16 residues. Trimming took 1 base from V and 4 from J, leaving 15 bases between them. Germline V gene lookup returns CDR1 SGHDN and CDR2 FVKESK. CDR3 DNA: TGTGCCAGCAGCCAAGTCAGCGGGCCCCTGGCAGATACGCAGTATTTT. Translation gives CASSQVSGPLADTQYF. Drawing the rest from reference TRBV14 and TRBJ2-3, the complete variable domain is EAGVTQFPSHSVIEKGQTVTLRCDPISGHDNLYWYRRVMGKEIKFLLHFVKESKQDESGMPNNRFLAERTGGTYSTLKVQPAELEDSGVYFCASSQVSGPLADTQYFGPGTRLTVL.

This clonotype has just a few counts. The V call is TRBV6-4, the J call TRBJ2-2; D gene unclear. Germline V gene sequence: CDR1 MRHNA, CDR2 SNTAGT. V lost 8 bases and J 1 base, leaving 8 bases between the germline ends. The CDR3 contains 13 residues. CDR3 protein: CASLAQNTGELFF. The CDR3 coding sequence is TGTGCCAGCTTAGCTCAGAACACCGGGGAGCTGTTTTTT.

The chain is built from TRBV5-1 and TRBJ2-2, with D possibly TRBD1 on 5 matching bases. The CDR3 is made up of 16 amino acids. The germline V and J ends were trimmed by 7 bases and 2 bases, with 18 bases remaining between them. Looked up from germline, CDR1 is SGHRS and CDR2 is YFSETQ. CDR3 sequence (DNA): TGCGCCAGCCTTGCAGGGCAGAAGCAAAACACCGGGGAGCTGTTTTTT. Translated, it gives CASLAGQKQNTGELFF.

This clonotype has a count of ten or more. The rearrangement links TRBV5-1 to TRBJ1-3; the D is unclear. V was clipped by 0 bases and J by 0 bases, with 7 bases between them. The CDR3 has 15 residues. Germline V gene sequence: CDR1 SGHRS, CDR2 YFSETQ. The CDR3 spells CASSLGSASGNTIYF. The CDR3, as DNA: TGCGCCAGCAGCTTGGGTTCCGCCTCTGGAAACACCATATATTTT.

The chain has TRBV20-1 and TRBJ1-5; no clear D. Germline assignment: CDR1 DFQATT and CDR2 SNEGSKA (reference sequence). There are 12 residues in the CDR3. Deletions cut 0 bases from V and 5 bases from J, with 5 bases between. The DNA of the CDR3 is TGCAGTGCTAGAGATGCGGATCAGCCCCAGCATTTT. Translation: CSARDADQPQHF.

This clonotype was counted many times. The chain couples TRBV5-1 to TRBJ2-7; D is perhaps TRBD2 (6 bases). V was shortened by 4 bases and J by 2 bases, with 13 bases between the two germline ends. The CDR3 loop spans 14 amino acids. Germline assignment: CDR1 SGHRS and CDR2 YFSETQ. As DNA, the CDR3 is TGCGCCAGCAGCACCGGGGGATCAACCTACGAGCAGTACTTC. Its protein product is CASSTGGSTYEQYF.

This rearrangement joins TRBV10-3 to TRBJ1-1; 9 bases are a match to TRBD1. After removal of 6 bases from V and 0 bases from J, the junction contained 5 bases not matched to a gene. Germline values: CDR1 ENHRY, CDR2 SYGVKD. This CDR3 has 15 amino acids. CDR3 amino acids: CAIRLGTGLNTEAFF. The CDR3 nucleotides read TGTGCCATCAGACTCGGGACAGGGTTGAACACTGAAGCTTTCTTT.

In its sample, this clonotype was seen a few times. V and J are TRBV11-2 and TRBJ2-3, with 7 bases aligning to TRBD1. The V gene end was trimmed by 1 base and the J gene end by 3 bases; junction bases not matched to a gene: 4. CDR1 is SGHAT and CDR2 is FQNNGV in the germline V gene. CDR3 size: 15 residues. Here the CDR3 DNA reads TGTGCCAGCAGCTTAGGACAGGGCCCAACAGATACGCAGTATTTT. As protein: CASSLGQGPTDTQYF.

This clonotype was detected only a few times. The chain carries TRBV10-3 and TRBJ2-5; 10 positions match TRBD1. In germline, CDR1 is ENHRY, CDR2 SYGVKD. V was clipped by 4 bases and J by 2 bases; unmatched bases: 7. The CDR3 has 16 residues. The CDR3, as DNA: TGTGCCATCAGTGGGGGACAGGGGAGTGGACAAGAGACCCAGTACTTC. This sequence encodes CAISGGQGSGQETQYF.

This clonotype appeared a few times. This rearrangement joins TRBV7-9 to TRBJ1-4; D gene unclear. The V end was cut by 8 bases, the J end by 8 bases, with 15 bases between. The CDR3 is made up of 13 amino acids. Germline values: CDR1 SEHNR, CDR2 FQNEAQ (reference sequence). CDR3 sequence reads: CASGSWIGEKLFF. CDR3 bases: TGTGCCAGCGGTTCCTGGATAGGAGAAAAACTGTTTTTT.

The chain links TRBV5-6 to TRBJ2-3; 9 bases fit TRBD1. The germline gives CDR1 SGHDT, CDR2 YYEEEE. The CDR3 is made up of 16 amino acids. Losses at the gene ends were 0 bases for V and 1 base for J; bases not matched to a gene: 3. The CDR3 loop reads CASSLVDRGGTDTQYF. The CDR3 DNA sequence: TGTGCCAGCAGCTTGGTGGACAGGGGAGGCACAGATACGCAGTATTTT.